This T cell receptor (beta chain) stems from a study of cytomegalovirus exposure and HLA in healthy donors. Findings of the study overall: When presence/absence was analysed, sequencing depth was taken to be roughly uniform across donors. The records held CMV serostatus as the only immune exposure information.

The V gene's germline CDR1 is SGDLS and CDR2 YYNGEE. V lost 3 bases, J lost 1 base, and 8 bases stayed unmatched. This CDR3 comprises 17 residues. Turning to this clone: As yet, its antigen is unknown.

Primers included in the PCR were 60 Vbeta and 13 Jbeta primers. In the source study's methods: Counted up in a later analysis, unique TCR beta chains came to about 83 million, with around 9.9 million shared. The method was immunoSEQ multiplex PCR; TCRdb's version includes in-frame clones alone and lacks a portion of them. V, J and clone size were drawn from that table, and D and trimming were deduced from the DNA. The table has 200,000 to 250,000 clones, around 89% seen once; the top ten hold 1%. V and J are TRBV9 and TRBJ1-2; TRBD1 aligns across 11 bases. Material: PBMCs. The clonotype originates from a woman aged 18 to 35 in good health and CMV-seronegative. The CDR3 nucleotides are TGTGCCAGCAGCGAAACCGGGACAGGGGGTTTTAACTATGGCTACACCTTC. Amino acid sequence: CASSETGTGGFNYGYTF.